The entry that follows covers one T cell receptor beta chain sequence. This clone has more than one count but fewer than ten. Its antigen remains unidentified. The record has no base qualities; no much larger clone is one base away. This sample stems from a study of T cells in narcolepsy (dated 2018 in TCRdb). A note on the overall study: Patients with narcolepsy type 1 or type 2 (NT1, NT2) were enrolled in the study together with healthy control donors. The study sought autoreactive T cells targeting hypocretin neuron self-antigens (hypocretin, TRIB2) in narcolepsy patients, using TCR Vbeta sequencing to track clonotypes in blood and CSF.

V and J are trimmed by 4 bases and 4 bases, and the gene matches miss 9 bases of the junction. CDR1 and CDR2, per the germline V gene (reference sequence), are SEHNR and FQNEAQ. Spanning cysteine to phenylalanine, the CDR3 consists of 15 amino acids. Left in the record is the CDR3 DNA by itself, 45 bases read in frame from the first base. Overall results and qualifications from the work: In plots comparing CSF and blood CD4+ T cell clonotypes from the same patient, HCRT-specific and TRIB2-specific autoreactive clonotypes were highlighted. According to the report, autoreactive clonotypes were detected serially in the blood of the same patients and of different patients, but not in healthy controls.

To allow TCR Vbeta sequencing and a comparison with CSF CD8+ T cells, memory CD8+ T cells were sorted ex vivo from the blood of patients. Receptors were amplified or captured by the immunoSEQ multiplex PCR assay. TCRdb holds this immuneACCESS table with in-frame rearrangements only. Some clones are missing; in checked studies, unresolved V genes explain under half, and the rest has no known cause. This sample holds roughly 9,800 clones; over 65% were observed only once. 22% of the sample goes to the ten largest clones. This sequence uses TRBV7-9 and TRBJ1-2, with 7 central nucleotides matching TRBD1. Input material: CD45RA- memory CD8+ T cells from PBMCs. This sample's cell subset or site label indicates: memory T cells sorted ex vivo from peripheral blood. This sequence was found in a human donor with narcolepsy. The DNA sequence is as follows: TGTGCCAGCAGCTCGGGACAGTTCAGTGGCTATGGCTACACCTTC. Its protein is CASSSGQFSGYGYTF.